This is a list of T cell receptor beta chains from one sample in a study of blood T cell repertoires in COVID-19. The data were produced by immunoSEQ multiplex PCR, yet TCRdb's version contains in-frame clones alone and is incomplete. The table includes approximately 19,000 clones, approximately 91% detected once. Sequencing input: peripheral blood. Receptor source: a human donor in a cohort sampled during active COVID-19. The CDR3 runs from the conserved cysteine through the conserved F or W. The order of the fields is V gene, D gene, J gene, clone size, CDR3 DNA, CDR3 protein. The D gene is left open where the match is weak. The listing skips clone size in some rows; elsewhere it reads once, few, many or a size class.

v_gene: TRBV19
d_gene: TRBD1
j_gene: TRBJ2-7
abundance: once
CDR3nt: TGTGCCAGTAGTATACGGGGACAGGGGTACTACGAGCAGTACTTC
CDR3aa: CASSIRGQGYYEQYF

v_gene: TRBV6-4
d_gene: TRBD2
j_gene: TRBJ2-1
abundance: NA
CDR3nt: TGTGCCAGCAGTGACCATTCTAGCGGGAAACTGAACAATGAGCAGTTCTTC
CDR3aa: CASSDHSSGKLNNEQFF

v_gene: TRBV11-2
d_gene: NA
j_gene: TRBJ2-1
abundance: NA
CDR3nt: TGTGCCAGCAGTCTAGGGGGATCCTACAATGAGCAGTTCTTC
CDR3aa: CASSLGGSYNEQFF

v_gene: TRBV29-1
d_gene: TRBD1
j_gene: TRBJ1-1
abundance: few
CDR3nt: TGCAGCGGGGGACAGGGTGGAAACACTGAAGCTTTCTTT
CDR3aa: CSGGQGGNTEAFF

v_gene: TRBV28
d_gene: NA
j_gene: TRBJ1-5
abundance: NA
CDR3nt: TGTGCCAGCAGTCCGCTCCTCGACAGAAATCAGCCCCAGCATTTT
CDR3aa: CASSPLLDRNQPQHF

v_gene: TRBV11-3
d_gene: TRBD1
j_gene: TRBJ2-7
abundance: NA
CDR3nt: TGTGCCAGCAGCTTAGAGACAGGGGGCTACGAGCAGTACTTC
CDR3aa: CASSLETGGYEQYF

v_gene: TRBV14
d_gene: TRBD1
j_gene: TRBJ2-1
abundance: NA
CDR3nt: TGTGCCAGCAGCCAGGTCGCGCTACAGGACAGGGAGCAGTTCTTC
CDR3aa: CASSQVALQDREQFF

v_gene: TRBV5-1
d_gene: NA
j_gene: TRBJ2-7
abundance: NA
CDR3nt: TGCGCCAGCAGCAGTGACAGACACGAGCAGTACTTC
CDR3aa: CASSSDRHEQYF

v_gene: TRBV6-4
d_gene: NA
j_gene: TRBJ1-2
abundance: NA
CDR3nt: TGTGCGGCGCGGGGGGCATATGGCTACACCTTC
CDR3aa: CAARGAYGYTF

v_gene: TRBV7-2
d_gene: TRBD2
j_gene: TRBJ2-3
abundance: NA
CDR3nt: TGTGCCAGCAGCTCCAAGCGGGAGCAATCGGATACGCAGTATTTT
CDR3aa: CASSSKREQSDTQYF

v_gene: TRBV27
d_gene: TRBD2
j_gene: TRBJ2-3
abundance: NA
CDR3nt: TGTGCCAGCAGTTGGGGATCGACTAGCGGAGCTAGCACAGATACGCAGTATTTT
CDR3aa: CASSWGSTSGASTDTQYF

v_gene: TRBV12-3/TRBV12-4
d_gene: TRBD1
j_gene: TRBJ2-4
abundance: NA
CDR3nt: TGTGCCAGCAGTCAACAGGGGAATCAGTACTTC
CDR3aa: CASSQQGNQYF

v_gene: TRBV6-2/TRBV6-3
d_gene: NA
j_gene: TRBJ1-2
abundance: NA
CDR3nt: TGTGCCAGCAGTTACCTTGCGGACAGCGTTAAAGCCTTC
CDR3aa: CASSYLADSVKAF

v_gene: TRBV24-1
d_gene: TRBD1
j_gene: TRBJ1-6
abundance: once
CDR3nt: TGTGCCACCAGTGAGGGACAGGGGGCTGATAATATTAATTCACCCCTCCACTTT
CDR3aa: CATSEGQGADNINSPLHF

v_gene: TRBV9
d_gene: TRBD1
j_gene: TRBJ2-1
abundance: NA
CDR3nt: TGTGCCAGCAGCGGCAGGGGACAGGGATGGAACAATGAGCAGTTCTTC
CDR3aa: CASSGRGQGWNNEQFF

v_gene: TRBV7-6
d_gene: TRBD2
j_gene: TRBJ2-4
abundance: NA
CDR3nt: TGTGCCAGCAGCTTAGGAGCGGGGGGAGCCAAAAACATTCAGTACTTC
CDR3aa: CASSLGAGGAKNIQYF

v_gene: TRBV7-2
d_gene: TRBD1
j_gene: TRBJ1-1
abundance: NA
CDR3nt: TGTGCCAGCAGCACGACAGGGGACACTGAAGCTTTCTTT
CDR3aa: CASSTTGDTEAFF

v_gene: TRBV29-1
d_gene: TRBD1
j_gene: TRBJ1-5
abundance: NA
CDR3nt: TGCAGCGTTGCAGGGGGCGCGAATCAGCCCCAGCATTTT
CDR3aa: CSVAGGANQPQHF

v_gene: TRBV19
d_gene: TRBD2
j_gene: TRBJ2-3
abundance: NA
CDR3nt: TGTGCCAGTAGTCCTAGCGGGGGGCACACAGATACGCAGTATTTT
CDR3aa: CASSPSGGHTDTQYF

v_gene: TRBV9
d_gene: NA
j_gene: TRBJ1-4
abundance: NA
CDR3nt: TGTGCCAGCAGCGCCAAGGCAGGGTTAACAACTAATGAAAAACTGTTTTTT
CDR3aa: CASSAKAGLTTNEKLFF

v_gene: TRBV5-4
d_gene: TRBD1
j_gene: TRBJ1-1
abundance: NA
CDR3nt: TGTGCCAGCAGACGACCCGGACAGGGGGATCACACTGAAGCTTTCTTT
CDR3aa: CASRRPGQGDHTEAFF

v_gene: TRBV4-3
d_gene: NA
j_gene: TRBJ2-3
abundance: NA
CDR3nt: TGCGCCAGCAGCCAAGGAGAGGAGCCAAACACAGATACGCAGTATTTT
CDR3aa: CASSQGEEPNTDTQYF

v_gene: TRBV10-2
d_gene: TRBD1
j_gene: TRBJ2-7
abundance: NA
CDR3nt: TGCGCCAGCAGTGGACAGGGGGACGGGCAGTACTTC
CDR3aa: CASSGQGDGQYF

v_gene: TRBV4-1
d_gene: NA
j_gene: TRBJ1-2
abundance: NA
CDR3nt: TGCGCCAGCAGCCAAGGATCCAGTATCTATGGCTACACCTTC
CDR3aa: CASSQGSSIYGYTF

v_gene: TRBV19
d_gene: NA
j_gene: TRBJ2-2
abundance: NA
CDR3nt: TGTGCCAGTAGTTTCACAGGGAACGGCGGGGAGCTGTTTTTT
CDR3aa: CASSFTGNGGELFF

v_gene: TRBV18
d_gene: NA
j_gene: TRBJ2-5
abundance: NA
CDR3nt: TGTGCCAGCTCGCTTGACACAGAGACCCAGTACTTC
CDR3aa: CASSLDTETQYF

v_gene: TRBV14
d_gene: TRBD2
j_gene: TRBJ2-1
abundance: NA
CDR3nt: TGTGCCAGCAGCCTCTTAGCGGGAGGGCCTAATAATGAGCAGTTCTTC
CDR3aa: CASSLLAGGPNNEQFF

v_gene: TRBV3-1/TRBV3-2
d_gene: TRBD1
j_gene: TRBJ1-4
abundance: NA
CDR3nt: TGTGCCAGCAGCCCCACCGGGACAGGGAATGAAAAACTGTTTTTT
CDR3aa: CASSPTGTGNEKLFF

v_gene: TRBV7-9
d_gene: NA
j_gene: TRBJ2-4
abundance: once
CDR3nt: TGTGCCAGCAGCCCCTGGAGCGATGGGGCCAAAAACATTCAGTACTTC
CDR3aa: CASSPWSDGAKNIQYF

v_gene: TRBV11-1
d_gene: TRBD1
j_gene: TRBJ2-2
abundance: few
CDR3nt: TGTGCCAGCAGCTTAGGGACAGGGGTGACCGGGGAGCTGTTTTTT
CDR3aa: CASSLGTGVTGELFF

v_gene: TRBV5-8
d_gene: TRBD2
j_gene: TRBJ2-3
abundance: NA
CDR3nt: TGTGCCAGCAGCCTGCTAGCGGGGGGTTCCACAGATACGCAGTATTTT
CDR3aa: CASSLLAGGSTDTQYF

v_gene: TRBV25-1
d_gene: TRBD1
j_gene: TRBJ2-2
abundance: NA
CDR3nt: TGTGCCACACCAAGGACAGGGGGCAACACCGGGGAGCTGTTTTTT
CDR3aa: CATPRTGGNTGELFF

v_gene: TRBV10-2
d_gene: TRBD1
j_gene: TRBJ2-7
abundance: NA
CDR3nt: TGCGCCAGCAGAGATGTACAGGGGACCCCCTACGAGCAGTACTTC
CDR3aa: CASRDVQGTPYEQYF

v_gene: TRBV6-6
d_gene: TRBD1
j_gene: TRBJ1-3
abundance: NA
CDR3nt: TGTGCCAGCAGTTACATGGACAGGGTAGCGGGAAACACCATATATTTT
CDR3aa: CASSYMDRVAGNTIYF

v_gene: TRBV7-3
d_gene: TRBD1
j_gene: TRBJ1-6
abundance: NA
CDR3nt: TGTGCCAGCAGCTCCACAGGGGGCAGATCACCCCTCCACTTT
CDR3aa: CASSSTGGRSPLHF

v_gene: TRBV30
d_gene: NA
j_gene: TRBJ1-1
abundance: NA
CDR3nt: TGTGCCTGGACCCCGGGGGGGACTGCTGAAGCTTTCTTT
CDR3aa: CAWTPGGTAEAFF

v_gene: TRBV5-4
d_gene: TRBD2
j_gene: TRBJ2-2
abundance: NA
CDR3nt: TGTGCCAGCAGCATCTTAGCGGGGGGGCCCGGGGAGCTGTTTTTT
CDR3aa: CASSILAGGPGELFF

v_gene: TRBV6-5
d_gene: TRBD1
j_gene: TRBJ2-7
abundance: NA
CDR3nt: TGTGCCACCCGGACAGGGCGGGCCTACGAGCAGTACTTC
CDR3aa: CATRTGRAYEQYF

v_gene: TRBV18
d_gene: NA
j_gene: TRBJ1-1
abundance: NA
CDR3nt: TGTGCCAGCTCACCGCAGGGGAACACTGAAGCTTTCTTT
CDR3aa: CASSPQGNTEAFF

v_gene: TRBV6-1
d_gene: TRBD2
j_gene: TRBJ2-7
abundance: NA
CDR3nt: TGTGCCAGCAGTGTCTACCCGGCTAGCGGGAGTGCGACCTACGAGCAGTACTTC
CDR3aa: CASSVYPASGSATYEQYF

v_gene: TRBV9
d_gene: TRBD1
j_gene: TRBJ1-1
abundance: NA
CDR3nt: TGTGCCAGCGAAGCCGGGACAGTGAACACTGAAGCTTTCTTT
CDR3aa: CASEAGTVNTEAFF

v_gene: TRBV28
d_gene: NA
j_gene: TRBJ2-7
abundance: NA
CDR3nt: TGTGCCAGCAGACAAAACGGGCGGGGACCCCTGGGGGAGCAGTACTTC
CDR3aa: CASRQNGRGPLGEQYF

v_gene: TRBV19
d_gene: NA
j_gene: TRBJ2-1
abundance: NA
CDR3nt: TGTGCCAGTAGTACTTCCAGGGGTTACTACAATGAGCAGTTCTTC
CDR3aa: CASSTSRGYYNEQFF

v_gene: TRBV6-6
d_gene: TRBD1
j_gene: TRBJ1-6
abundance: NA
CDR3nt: TGTGCCAGCAGTCGACTCGTAGGGGACAGGGGCTCACCCCTCCACTTT
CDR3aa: CASSRLVGDRGSPLHF

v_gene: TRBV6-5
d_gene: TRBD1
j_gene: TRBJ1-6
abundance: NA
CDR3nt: TGTGCCAGCAGGGGGGACAGTAGTAATTCACCCCTCCACTTT
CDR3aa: CASRGDSSNSPLHF

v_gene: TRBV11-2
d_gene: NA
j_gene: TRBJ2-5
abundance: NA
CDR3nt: TGTGCCAGCGGAGGGGGACAGGAGACCCAGTACTTC
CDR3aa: CASGGGQETQYF

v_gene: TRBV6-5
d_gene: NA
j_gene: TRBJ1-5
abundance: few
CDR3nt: TGTGCCAGCCTCTTGGGGGGGAATCAGCCCCAGCATTTT
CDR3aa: CASLLGGNQPQHF

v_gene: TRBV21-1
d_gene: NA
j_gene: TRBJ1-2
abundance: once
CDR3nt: TGTGCCAGCAGCAAAAAGGTGGGGCTGGTTAAGGGCTACACCTTC
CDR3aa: CASSKKVGLVKGYTF

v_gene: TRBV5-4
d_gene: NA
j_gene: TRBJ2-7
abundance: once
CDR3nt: TGTGCCAGCAGAAAAGATCCCTCGCGGGAGCAGTACTTC
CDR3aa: CASRKDPSREQYF

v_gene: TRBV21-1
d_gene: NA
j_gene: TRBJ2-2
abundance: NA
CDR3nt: TGTGCCAGCAGCAAAAAAGGGCGAGGGTTAGCGAACACCGGGGAGCTGTTTTTT
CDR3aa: CASSKKGRGLANTGELFF

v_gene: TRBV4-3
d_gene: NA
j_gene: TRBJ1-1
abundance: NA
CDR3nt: TGCGCCAGCAGCCATGGTTGGGGAGGCACTGAAGCTTTCTTT
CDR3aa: CASSHGWGGTEAFF

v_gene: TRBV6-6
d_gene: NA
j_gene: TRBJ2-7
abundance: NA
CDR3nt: TGTGCCAGCAGCTCCGGGATCAACTACGAGCAGTACTTC
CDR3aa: CASSSGINYEQYF